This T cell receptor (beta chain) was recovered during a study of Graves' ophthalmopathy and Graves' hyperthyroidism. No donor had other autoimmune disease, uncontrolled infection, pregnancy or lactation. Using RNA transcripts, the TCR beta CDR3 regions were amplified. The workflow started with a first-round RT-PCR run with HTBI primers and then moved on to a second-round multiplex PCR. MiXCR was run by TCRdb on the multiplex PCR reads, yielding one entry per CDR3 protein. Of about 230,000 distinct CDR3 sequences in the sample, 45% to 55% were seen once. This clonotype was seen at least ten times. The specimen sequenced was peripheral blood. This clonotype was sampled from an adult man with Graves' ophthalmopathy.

In nucleotides, the CDR3 is TGTGCCACCAGCAGAGCACCCTCCATCGACAGGCGAGGTGGCTACACCTTC. It is translated as CATSRAPSIDRRGGYTF. The genes are TRBV15 and TRBJ1-2; possibly TRBD1 for D (6 bases). Per germline, CDR1 LNHNV and CDR2 YYDKDF (reference sequence). Trimming pared 1 base from V and 7 bases from J, leaving 22 bases between. This CDR3 comprises 17 residues.